These T cell receptor beta chains were read from a single sample in a study of T cells in localized non-small cell lung cancer. Clones were sequenced by immunoSEQ multiplex PCR, and TCRdb holds only the in-frame ones, with some missing. The repertoire holds roughly 36,000 clones, with roughly 80% as singletons. Sequencing was performed on PBMCs, taken before any cancer treatment. Receptors were obtained from a woman aged 40-69 years with stage II squamous cell lung carcinoma. Both conserved end residues are trimmed from each CDR3. Each record gives: J gene, V gene, clone size, D gene, CDR3 protein. The D gene is left open where the match is weak. Rows give clone size only sometimes, using once, few, many, or a class for an expanded clone.

J: TRBJ2-1; V: TRBV7-2; size: -; D: TRBD1; CDR3: ASRLRTGARNEQF
J: TRBJ2-5; V: TRBV10-3; size: -; D: -; CDR3: AISERASRGPQY
J: TRBJ1-4; V: TRBV2; size: -; D: -; CDR3: ASRGGRGEKLF
J: TRBJ2-1; V: TRBV4-3; size: -; D: TRBD2; CDR3: ASSQGLAGDGEQF
J: TRBJ2-1; V: TRBV7-2; size: -; D: TRBD2; CDR3: ASSLGASGGLPPDEQF
J: TRBJ1-4; V: TRBV28; size: -; D: -; CDR3: ASSLSPGGPRGKLF
J: TRBJ2-5; V: TRBV5-4; size: -; D: -; CDR3: ASSPDYLQETQY
J: TRBJ1-4; V: TRBV5-8; size: few; D: -; CDR3: ASSLFEQANEKLF
J: TRBJ1-2; V: TRBV7-3; size: medium-sized; D: -; CDR3: ASSPQTGSGYT
J: TRBJ1-2; V: TRBV5-6; size: once; D: -; CDR3: ASSRPDGGQSGYT
J: TRBJ2-5; V: TRBV18; size: -; D: TRBD1; CDR3: ASSAWDSQETQY
J: TRBJ2-2; V: TRBV27; size: -; D: -; CDR3: ASSSSGVPGELF
J: TRBJ1-1; V: TRBV19; size: -; D: -; CDR3: ASSMTRYTEAF
J: TRBJ2-5; V: TRBV5-1; size: once; D: TRBD2; CDR3: ASSGTGGPGETQY
J: TRBJ2-1; V: TRBV7-2; size: -; D: -; CDR3: ASSPRARYNEQF
J: TRBJ2-1; V: TRBV27; size: few; D: TRBD1; CDR3: ASSPGGGIFYNEQF
J: TRBJ1-1; V: TRBV5-1; size: -; D: -; CDR3: ASSAGHFTEAF
J: TRBJ2-1; V: TRBV2; size: -; D: TRBD2; CDR3: ASSEERETYNEQF
J: TRBJ2-2; V: TRBV28; size: once; D: -; CDR3: ASSLGAGYTGELF
J: TRBJ1-5; V: TRBV6-1; size: -; D: -; CDR3: ASSEEGPYSNQPQH
J: TRBJ1-5; V: TRBV4-1; size: -; D: -; CDR3: ASSQDPYSNQPQH
J: TRBJ1-6; V: TRBV10-2; size: -; D: -; CDR3: ASSERRSSLH
J: TRBJ2-5; V: TRBV6-5; size: -; D: -; CDR3: ASSYAQTQY
J: TRBJ2-5; V: TRBV7-6; size: once; D: -; CDR3: ASSLGGWETQY
J: TRBJ1-1; V: TRBV18; size: once; D: -; CDR3: ASSPMTGLSEAF
J: TRBJ2-5; V: TRBV4-2; size: -; D: -; CDR3: ASSQGQRQENQY
J: TRBJ1-4; V: TRBV4-1; size: -; D: TRBD1; CDR3: ASSQDRDRGLEKLF
J: TRBJ2-3; V: TRBV29-1; size: -; D: TRBD1; CDR3: SVEGDRGTDTQY
J: TRBJ2-2; V: TRBV5-4; size: -; D: TRBD2; CDR3: ASTKESGLAGITGELF
J: TRBJ2-5; V: TRBV7-9; size: -; D: -; CDR3: ASSLEQETQY
J: TRBJ2-5; V: TRBV7-2; size: -; D: TRBD2; CDR3: ASSPGTSGLRAQY
J: TRBJ2-2; V: TRBV5-6; size: -; D: TRBD2; CDR3: ASSPPGTITGELF
J: TRBJ1-4; V: TRBV25-1; size: few; D: -; CDR3: ASSDGAGVHEKLF
J: TRBJ1-6; V: TRBV29-1; size: -; D: TRBD1; CDR3: SAGQGGNSPLH
J: TRBJ1-1; V: TRBV2; size: few; D: -; CDR3: ASSGQGGAEAF
J: TRBJ2-2; V: TRBV10-3; size: few; D: -; CDR3: AISDLTGTGELF
J: TRBJ1-1; V: TRBV7-2; size: -; D: -; CDR3: ASSLDQGFTEAF
J: TRBJ1-1; V: TRBV7-6; size: -; D: TRBD1; CDR3: ASSLTGDFSEAF
J: TRBJ2-1; V: TRBV19; size: -; D: -; CDR3: ASSIGTGPGDNEQF
J: TRBJ1-6; V: TRBV2; size: few; D: -; CDR3: ASTRDRVIGSPLH